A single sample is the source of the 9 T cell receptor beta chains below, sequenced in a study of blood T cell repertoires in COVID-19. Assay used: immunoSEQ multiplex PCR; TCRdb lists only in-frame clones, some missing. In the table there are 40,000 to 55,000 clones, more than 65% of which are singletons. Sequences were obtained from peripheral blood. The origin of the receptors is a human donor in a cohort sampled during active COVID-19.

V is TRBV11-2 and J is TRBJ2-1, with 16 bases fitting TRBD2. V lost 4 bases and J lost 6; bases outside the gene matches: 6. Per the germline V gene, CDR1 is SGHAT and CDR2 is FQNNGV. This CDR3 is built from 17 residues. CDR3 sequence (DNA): TGTGCCAGCAGCTGGGGGACTAGCGGGAGGGCCGGCAATGAGCAGTTCTTC. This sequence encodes CASSWGTSGRAGNEQFF.

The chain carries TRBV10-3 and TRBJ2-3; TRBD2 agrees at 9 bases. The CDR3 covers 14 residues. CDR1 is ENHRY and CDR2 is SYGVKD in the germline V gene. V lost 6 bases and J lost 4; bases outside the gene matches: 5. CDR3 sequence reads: CAISPSGEADTQYF. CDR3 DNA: TGTGCCATCAGCCCTAGCGGGGAGGCAGATACGCAGTATTTT.

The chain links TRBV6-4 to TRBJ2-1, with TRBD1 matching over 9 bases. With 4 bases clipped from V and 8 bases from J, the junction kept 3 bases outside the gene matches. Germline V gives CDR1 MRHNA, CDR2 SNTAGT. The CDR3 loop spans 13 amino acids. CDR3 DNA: TGTGCCAGCAGTGTGGACAGGGGCGATGAGCAGTTCTTC. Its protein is CASSVDRGDEQFF.

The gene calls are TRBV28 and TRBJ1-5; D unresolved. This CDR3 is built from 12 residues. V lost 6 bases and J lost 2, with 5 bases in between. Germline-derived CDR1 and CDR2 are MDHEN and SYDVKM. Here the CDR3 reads CASSQGNQPQHF. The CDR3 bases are TGTGCCAGCAGCCAGGGCAATCAGCCCCAGCATTTT.

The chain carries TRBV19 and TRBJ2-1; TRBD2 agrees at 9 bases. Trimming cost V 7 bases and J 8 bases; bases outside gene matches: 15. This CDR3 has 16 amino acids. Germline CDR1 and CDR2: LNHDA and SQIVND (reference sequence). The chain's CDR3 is CASTFWTSDREYEQFF. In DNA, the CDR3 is TGTGCCAGTACTTTTTGGACTAGCGACAGGGAGTATGAGCAGTTCTTC.

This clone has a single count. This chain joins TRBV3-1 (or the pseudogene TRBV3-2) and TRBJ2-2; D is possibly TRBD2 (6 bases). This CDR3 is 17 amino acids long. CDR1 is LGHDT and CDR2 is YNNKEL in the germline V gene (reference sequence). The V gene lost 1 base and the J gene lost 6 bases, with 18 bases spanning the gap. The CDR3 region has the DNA TGTGCCAGCAGCCAAGGGAGGAGGGGTCTGAGGGCCGGGGAGCTGTTTTTT. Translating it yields CASSQGRRGLRAGELFF.

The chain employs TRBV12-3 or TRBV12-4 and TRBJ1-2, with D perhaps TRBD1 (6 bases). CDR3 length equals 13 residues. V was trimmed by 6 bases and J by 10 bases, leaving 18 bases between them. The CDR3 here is CASRLGGGLHYTF. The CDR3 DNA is TGTGCCAGCAGGCTAGGGGGTGGGCTCCACTACACCTTC.

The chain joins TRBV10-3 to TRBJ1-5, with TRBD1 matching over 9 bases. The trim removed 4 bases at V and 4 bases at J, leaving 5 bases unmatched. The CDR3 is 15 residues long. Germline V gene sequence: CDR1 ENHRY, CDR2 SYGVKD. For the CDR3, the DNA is TGTGCCATCAGTGGCACCGGGACAGGGAATCAGCCCCAGCATTTT. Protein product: CAISGTGTGNQPQHF.

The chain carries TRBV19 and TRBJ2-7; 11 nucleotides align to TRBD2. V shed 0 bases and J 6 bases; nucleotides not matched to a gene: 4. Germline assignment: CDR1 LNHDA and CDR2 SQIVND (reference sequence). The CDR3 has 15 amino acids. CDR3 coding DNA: TGTGCCAGTAGTATAGAACGGGGGACTAGCGGCGAGCAGTACTTC. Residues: CASSIERGTSGEQYF. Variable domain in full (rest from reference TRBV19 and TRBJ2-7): DGGITQSPKYLFRKEGQNVTLSCEQNLNHDAMYWYRQDPGQGLRLIYYSQIVNDFQKGDIAEGYSVSREKKESFPLTVTSAQKNPTAFYLCASSIERGTSGEQYFGPGTRLTVT.